The 29 T cell receptor beta chains below were found in one sample sequenced in a study of cytomegalovirus exposure and HLA in healthy donors. The repertoire was sequenced with immunoSEQ multiplex PCR; TCRdb's copy has only in-frame clones and lacks some. The sample consists of some 120,000 clones, roughly 89% of them appearing once. The specimen was PBMCs. The receptors originated from a man younger than 45 in good health and CMV-seronegative.

This rearrangement joins TRBV4-1 to TRBJ1-2, with D perhaps matching TRBD1 (5 bases). V was cut by 4 bases and J by 1 base, with 13 bases left in between. Per the germline V gene, CDR1 is MGHRA and CDR2 is YSYEKL. CDR3 length equals 15 residues. The DNA of the CDR3 is TGCGCCAGCAGCCCGGGGGTAGGCCTTAACTATGGCTACACCTTC. This encodes CASSPGVGLNYGYTF.

The V call is TRBV6-6, the J call TRBJ2-1, with 8 bases that match TRBD2. The CDR3 is 15 amino acids. Germline V gene lookup returns CDR1 MNHNY and CDR2 SVGAGI (reference sequence). The junction had 5 bases not matched to a gene; V was cut back by 2 bases and J by 5 bases. CDR3 bases: TGTGCCAGCAGTTACGGTAGCGGGGTTAACAATGAGCAGTTCTTC. It is translated as CASSYGSGVNNEQFF.

This clone has only a few counts. The gene calls are TRBV7-2 and TRBJ2-2; a possible D gene is TRBD1 (5 bases). Germline CDR1 reads SGHTA; CDR2 reads FQGNSA. CDR3 size: 14 residues. Trimming removed 4 bases at V and 11 bases at J, with 17 bases between. Written as DNA, the CDR3 is TGTGCCAGCAGCTCGGCGACAGTCCGTGGCGAGCTGTTTTTT. It yields the protein CASSSATVRGELFF.

The chain couples TRBV2 to TRBJ2-1, with D possibly matching TRBD2 (6 bases). CDR3 length: 15 amino acids. Germline-derived CDR1 and CDR2 are SNHLY and FYNNEI. Trimming took 5 bases from V and 0 from J, leaving 11 bases between them. The CDR3 DNA is TGTGCCAGCAGTAAGGAGGGGAGCTCCTACAATGAGCAGTTCTTC. Protein product: CASSKEGSSYNEQFF. The full variable domain, in which reference TRBV2 and TRBJ2-1 provide the parts outside the CDR3, is EPEVTQTPSHQVTQMGQEVILRCVPISNHLYFYWYRQILGQKVEFLVSFYNNEISEKSEIFDDQFSVERPDGSNFTLKIRSTKLEDSAMYFCASSKEGSSYNEQFFGPGTRLTVL.

This chain links TRBV10-3 with TRBJ1-6; 7 bases are shared with TRBD1. The CDR3 covers 15 residues. Looked up from germline, CDR1 is ENHRY and CDR2 is SYGVKD. The V and J ends lost 2 bases and 9 bases, in that order; junction bases with no gene match: 7. CDR3: CAISEGTARSSPLHF. The CDR3 DNA reads TGTGCCATCAGTGAGGGGACAGCGCGATCTTCACCCCTCCACTTT.

The chain couples TRBV7-2 to TRBJ1-5; no definite D call. CDR3 length: 14 amino acids. Germline assignment: CDR1 SGHTA and CDR2 FQGNSA. V was shortened by 1 base and J by 8 bases, with 12 bases between the two germline ends. CDR3 sequence reads: CASSLDFALKPQHF. CDR3 DNA sequence: TGTGCCAGCAGCTTAGATTTTGCCCTAAAGCCCCAGCATTTT.

The chain joins TRBV11-1 to TRBJ1-6, with TRBD1 identical over 7 bases. The V gene's germline CDR1 is SGHAT and CDR2 FQDESV (reference sequence). Trimming cost V 7 bases and J 5 bases; bases outside gene matches: 8. This CDR3 is built from 15 residues. The DNA for the CDR3 is TGTGCCAGCAAACTCGACAGGGCCGATAATTCACCCCTCCACTTT. It is translated as CASKLDRADNSPLHF.

The chain has TRBV5-4 and TRBJ2-2; TRBD1 is a possible D gene (5 bases). The V end was cut by 6 bases, the J end by 0 bases, with 21 bases between. Germline loops: CDR1 SGHNT, CDR2 YYREEE (reference sequence). The CDR3 sequence is 18 residues long. CDR3 sequence (DNA): TGTGCCAGCAACCGTCAGGGTACACCCTCGCCGAACACCGGGGAGCTGTTTTTT. Translating it yields CASNRQGTPSPNTGELFF.

The chain is built from TRBV9 and TRBJ2-5, with D possibly TRBD2 on 6 matching bases. The V end lost 4 bases, the J end lost 0 bases, and 22 bases lay between the germline ends. The V gene's germline CDR1 is SGDLS and CDR2 YYNGEE. This CDR3 spans 18 amino acids. The CDR3 reads CASSPRDSPPLYQETQYF. DNA of the CDR3: TGTGCCAGCAGCCCCCGGGACTCCCCTCCACTGTACCAAGAGACCCAGTACTTC.

V and J are TRBV19 and TRBJ2-1; 8 bases match TRBD1. Germline V gives CDR1 LNHDA, CDR2 SQIVND (reference sequence). The CDR3 length is 14 residues. V gave up 6 bases and J gave up 5 bases; unmatched junction bases: 6. The DNA of the CDR3 is TGTGCCAGTAGCAAATACAGGGGGAACAATGAGCAGTTCTTC. Its translation: CASSKYRGNNEQFF.

This clone was seen just once. This chain uses TRBV7-8 with TRBJ2-7; 9 bases map to TRBD1. This CDR3 is 17 amino acids long. Germline V CDR1 and CDR2: SGHVS, FQNEAQ. Trimming cost V 3 bases and J 3 bases; bases outside gene matches: 12. The CDR3 nucleotides read TGTGCCAGCAGCTTGTGGGGGGACAGGGCACTTGACTACGAGCAGTACTTC. Protein: CASSLWGDRALDYEQYF.

V gene TRBV4-1 combines with J gene TRBJ2-7; 11 nucleotides align to TRBD1. Per germline, CDR1 MGHRA and CDR2 YSYEKL. The trim removed 3 bases at V and 6 bases at J, leaving 4 bases unmatched. There are 14 residues in the CDR3. CDR3 region: CASSHGTGGGEQYF. In DNA, the CDR3 is TGCGCCAGCAGCCATGGGACAGGGGGTGGCGAGCAGTACTTC.

CDR3 DNA: TGTGCCAGCAGTTTGACAGGTCTTTATCAGCCCCAGCATTTT. Protein: CASSLTGLYQPQHF. J is TRBJ1-5 and V is TRBV6-6; D is possibly TRBD1 (6 bases). Germline loops: CDR1 MNHNY, CDR2 SVGAGI (reference sequence). The CDR3 is 14 amino acids. The V gene lost 4 bases and the J gene lost 5 bases, with 12 bases spanning the gap.

The V gene is TRBV11-3, the J gene TRBJ2-3; TRBD1 aligns across 7 bases. The germline gives CDR1 SGHNT, CDR2 YENEEA. CDR3 length: 15 residues. V trimming: 0 bases; J trimming: 4 bases; junction bases outside the gene matches: 4. Here the CDR3 reads CASSLEGTESDTQYF. DNA of the CDR3: TGTGCCAGCAGCTTAGAAGGGACAGAATCAGATACGCAGTATTTT.

This sequence joins TRBV15 and TRBJ2-3, with D maybe TRBD1 (5 bases). The V end lost 7 bases, the J end lost 0 bases, and 8 bases lay between the germline ends. This CDR3 region has 13 residues. The V gene's germline CDR1 is LNHNV and CDR2 YYDKDF (reference sequence). CDR3 protein: CATKQASTDTQYF. For the CDR3, the DNA is TGTGCCACCAAACAGGCTAGCACAGATACGCAGTATTTT.

J is TRBJ1-2 and V is TRBV27; D uncertain. This CDR3 is 15 amino acids long. Trimming took off 4 bases at V and 6 bases at J, with 18 bases between the two ends. CDR1 is MNHEY, CDR2 SMNVEV, per germline (reference sequence). CDR3 nucleotides: TGTGCCAGCAGTTCCTACCCAACCGGGAGGGATGGCTACACCTTC. This encodes CASSSYPTGRDGYTF.

This sequence joins TRBV7-9 and TRBJ2-1, with TRBD1 identical over 9 bases. Trimming at V came to 5 bases and at J to 8 bases, leaving 7 bases not matched to a gene. There are 14 residues in the CDR3. The germline V gene encodes CDR1 SEHNR and CDR2 FQNEAQ (reference sequence). The CDR3 DNA sequence: TGTGCCAGCAGCCTTCGGGACAGGGCGGATGAGCAGTTCTTC. Amino acids: CASSLRDRADEQFF.

This chain uses TRBV4-2 with TRBJ1-6; D remains unclear. This CDR3 contains 18 residues. Germline CDR1 LGHNA, CDR2 YNFKEQ. The V end was cut by 4 bases, the J end by 4 bases, with 20 bases between. Here the CDR3 reads CASSPRSSVQQYNSPLHF. The CDR3 DNA reads as TGTGCCAGCAGCCCGCGTTCGTCCGTTCAACAGTATAATTCACCCCTCCACTTT.

V and J are TRBV7-3 and TRBJ1-2; 7 nucleotides align to TRBD1. V was pared by 4 bases and J by 10 bases, with 6 bases of the junction left unmatched. The CDR3 contains 12 residues. The germline CDR1 and CDR2 sequences are SGHTA and FQGTGA. CDR3 sequence: CASSSTGQDYTF. DNA for the CDR3: TGTGCCAGCAGCTCGACAGGGCAGGACTACACCTTC.

The chain employs TRBV10-1 and TRBJ2-3, with D possibly being TRBD2 (7 bases). Germline CDR1 WNHNN, CDR2 SYGVQD (reference sequence). This CDR3 spans 15 amino acids. V dropped 1 base and J dropped 1 base, with 9 bases sitting between them. CDR3 DNA: TGCGCCAGCAGTGAGTGGCGGGGGCGCACAGATACGCAGTATTTT. Translating gives CASSEWRGRTDTQYF.

This clone came up a few times. The V call is TRBV7-8, the J call TRBJ2-2; 7 positions match TRBD1. The CDR3 covers 15 residues. Germline V CDR1 and CDR2: SGHVS, FQNEAQ. J lost 1 base, V lost 4 bases, and 3 bases had no gene match. CDR3 sequence: CASSSGTENTGELFF. Here the CDR3 DNA reads TGTGCCAGCAGCTCCGGGACAGAGAACACCGGGGAGCTGTTTTTT.

This sequence joins TRBV19 and TRBJ1-4; 10 bases are shared with TRBD1. This CDR3 has 14 residues. After removal of 10 bases from V and 7 bases from J, the junction contained 9 bases not matched to a gene. The germline V gene encodes CDR1 LNHDA and CDR2 SQIVND (reference sequence). CDR3 DNA: TGTGCCACCGGAGACAGGGGGCGCGGTGAAAAACTGTTTTTT. This sequence encodes CATGDRGRGEKLFF.

The V call is TRBV6-5, the J call TRBJ2-2, with D possibly TRBD2 on 6 matching bases. This CDR3 spans 15 amino acids. Trimming cost V 2 bases and J 6 bases, with 13 bases left between them. Germline-derived CDR1 and CDR2 are MNHEY and SVGAGI. CDR3 residues: CASSYHLGGPGELFF. In DNA form, the CDR3 reads TGTGCCAGCAGTTACCATTTGGGGGGACCCGGGGAGCTGTTTTTT.

This clone was counted once. V is TRBV7-6 and J is TRBJ1-3; maybe TRBD1 (5 bases). Trimming took off 1 base at V and 1 base at J, with 14 bases between the two ends. There are 17 residues in the CDR3. In germline, CDR1 is SGHVS, CDR2 FNYEAQ. CDR3 coding DNA: TGTGCCAGCAGCTTAGTGGAGGGACCCCGTTCTGGAAACACCATATATTTT. It is translated as CASSLVEGPRSGNTIYF.

The chain uses TRBV27 and TRBJ2-1, with 7 bases aligning to TRBD1. Germline V lookup: CDR1 MNHEY, CDR2 SMNVEV (reference sequence). V dropped 5 bases and J dropped 3; count of bases not matched to a gene: 4. The CDR3 length is 14 residues. The CDR3 region is CASSTTGNYNEQFF. CDR3 sequence (DNA): TGTGCCAGCAGTACGACAGGGAACTACAATGAGCAGTTCTTC.

The chain couples TRBV7-2 to TRBJ1-2; D gene ambiguous. V lost 1 base and J 7 bases, leaving 4 bases between the germline ends. The CDR3 covers 11 residues. Germline CDR1 SGHTA, CDR2 FQGNSA. In DNA form, the CDR3 reads TGTGCCAGCAGCTTAGGAGGTGGCTACACCTTC. Protein: CASSLGGGYTF.

This rearrangement joins TRBV5-6 to TRBJ1-1, with D maybe TRBD1 (5 bases). V was cut by 5 bases and J by 11 bases, with 16 bases left in between. Per germline, CDR1 SGHDT and CDR2 YYEEEE. The CDR3 totals 12 residues. CDR3 region: CASSAGRLEAFF. CDR3 bases: TGTGCCAGCAGTGCGGGACGCCTGGAGGCTTTCTTT.

V usage is TRBV18 and J usage is TRBJ1-2, with TRBD1 matching over 8 bases. The ends lost 5 bases at V and 5 bases at J; junction bases unmatched: 10. The CDR3 length is 15 residues. Germline-derived CDR1 and CDR2 are KGHSH and LQKENI. CDR3: CASSSSAGQEYGYTF. For the CDR3, the DNA is TGTGCCAGCTCAAGCTCCGCGGGACAGGAGTATGGCTACACCTTC.

The rearrangement joins TRBV6-5 to TRBJ2-2, with TRBD1 identical over 7 bases. CDR3 length: 15 residues. Losses at the gene ends were 6 bases for V and 1 base for J; bases not matched to a gene: 5. CDR1 MNHEY and CDR2 SVGAGI come from the germline V gene. CDR3 sequence (DNA): TGTGCCAGCAGGACAGGGCGATTGAACACCGGGGAGCTGTTTTTT. It encodes CASRTGRLNTGELFF.